Detailed here is one T cell receptor beta chain. Its antigen is not identified. These data are taken from a study of blood T cells in healthy people across ages. General observations from the study: Diversity estimates from one million T cells were considered underestimates.

Trimming stripped 4 bases from V and 5 bases from J, with 21 bases between. CDR1 SGHDT and CDR2 YYEEEE come from the germline V gene. The CDR3 sequence is 16 residues long. Next came a second PCR, run for about 6 to 11 cycles, which used a sample-barcoded 5' primer along with a J-beta primer mix. TCRdb ran MiXCR on the 5' RACE reads and lists one entry per CDR3 protein. Among 1,800,000 or so distinct CDR3 sequences listed, approximately 40% were seen once. The clonotype originates from a human donor in good health. The chain has TRBV5-6 and TRBJ1-2; D perhaps matches TRBD1 (5 bases). Sequenced sample: blood. In DNA, the CDR3 is TGTGCCAGCAGCACCCACCGACAGATTATTAGTTATGGCTACACCTTC. Its protein product is CASSTHRQIISYGYTF.